A single sample is the source of the 11 T cell receptor beta chains below, sequenced in a study of regulatory T cells in long-lasting Graves disease. Specified time point: newly diagnosed GD, antithyroid drugs for less than 3 months. After RNA was extracted from PBMCs, the TCR library was made from it. Investigators prepared the TCR beta libraries by applying iRepertoire HTBI primers and Arm-PCR of CDR3 regions. A single record per CDR3 protein comes from TCRdb applying MiXCR to the multiplex PCR reads. This table has 350,000 to 500,000 distinct CDR3 sequences, about 14% appearing once. The sample was also linked to a second study, of T cells in Graves' hyperthyroidism and ophthalmopathy.

The starting material was peripheral blood mononuclear cells (PBMCs), obtained at new diagnosis, from a patient treated with antithyroid drugs. These receptors all come from a woman aged 45-65 years with Graves disease.

Ten or more counts support this clonotype. V gene TRBV6-5 combines with J gene TRBJ2-5; D might be TRBD1 (7 bases). The CDR3 loop spans 15 amino acids. Germline values: CDR1 MNHEY, CDR2 SVGAGI. The germline V and J ends were trimmed by 1 base and 7 bases, with 16 bases remaining between them. The CDR3, as DNA: TGTGCCAGCAGTTACTGGACAGGTCAGGGGGGGACCCAGTACTTC. Residues: CASSYWTGQGGTQYF.

This clonotype was found a few times. The V and J genes are TRBV7-3 and TRBJ2-1, with TRBD2 identical over 10 bases. J lost 10 bases, V lost 2 bases, and 11 bases had no gene match. Germline loops: CDR1 SGHTA, CDR2 FQGTGA. The CDR3 loop spans 16 amino acids. The CDR3 is CASSLAGASGSLEQFF. CDR3 nucleotide sequence: TGTGCCAGCAGCTTAGCTGGGGCTAGCGGGAGCCTGGAGCAGTTCTTC.

This rearrangement joins TRBV5-1 to TRBJ2-2; D gene unclear. V gave up 0 bases and J gave up 6 bases, with 9 bases separating them. The CDR3 is 14 amino acids. Germline CDR1 is SGHRS and CDR2 is YFSETQ. The CDR3 loop reads CASSLAVGSGELFF. CDR3 bases: TGCGCCAGCAGCTTGGCCGTCGGTTCCGGGGAGCTGTTTTTT. The entire variable domain, with the rest obtained from reference TRBV5-1 and TRBJ2-2, is as follows: KAGVTQTPRYLIKTRGQQVTLSCSPISGHRSVSWYQQTPGQGLQFLFEYFSETQRNKGNFPGRFSGRQFSNSRSEMNVSTLELGDSALYLCASSLAVGSGELFFGEGSRLTVL.

The V and J genes are TRBV20-1 and TRBJ2-3, with 7 positions matching TRBD2. The CDR3 has 14 amino acids. J was trimmed by 4 bases and V by 2 bases; bases with no gene match: 6. Per the germline V gene, CDR1 is DFQATT and CDR2 is SNEGSKA (reference sequence). In nucleotides, the CDR3 is TGCAGTGCTAGAACGGGGCGGGAGCCAGATACGCAGTATTTT. It is translated as CSARTGREPDTQYF.

This clonotype showed up many times. V and J are TRBV9 and TRBJ2-3, with 7 nucleotides matching TRBD2. Germline V gene data show CDR1 as SGDLS and CDR2 as YYNGEE. The trim removed 0 bases at V and 2 bases at J, leaving 3 bases unmatched. The CDR3 is made up of 15 amino acids. The CDR3 is CASSVVAGVTDTQYF. CDR3 in DNA: TGTGCCAGCAGCGTAGTTGCGGGAGTCACAGATACGCAGTATTTT. The whole variable domain, filled in from reference TRBV9 and TRBJ2-3, reads DSGVTQTPKHLITATGQRVTLRCSPRSGDLSVYWYQQSLDQGLQFLIQYYNGEERAKGNILERFSAQQFPDLHSELNLSSLELGDSALYFCASSVVAGVTDTQYFGPGTRLTVL.

This clonotype has ten or more counts. The chain carries TRBV30 and TRBJ2-1, with D perhaps TRBD1 or TRBD2 (5 bases each). The V and J ends lost 2 bases and 9 bases respectively, with 20 bases between them. Germline V CDR1 and CDR2: GTSNPN, SVGIG (reference sequence). The CDR3 is made up of 15 amino acids. CDR3 in DNA: TGTGCCTGGAGTAGGGACGGGGTCCACTCGGGTGAGCAGTTCTTC. Protein sequence: CAWSRDGVHSGEQFF. Combining the CDR3 with reference TRBV30 and TRBJ2-1 gives the whole variable domain SQTIHQWPATLVQPVGSPLSLECTVEGTSNPNLYWYRQAAGRGLQLLFYSVGIGQISSEVPQNLSASRPQDRQFILSSKKLLLSDSGFYLCAWSRDGVHSGEQFFGPGTRLTVL.

The V and J genes are TRBV6-1 and TRBJ1-5, with 9 bases identical to TRBD1. The CDR3 runs to 17 residues. The ends lost 7 bases at V and 2 bases at J; junction bases unmatched: 12. Germline V gene sequence: CDR1 MNHNS, CDR2 SASEGT. The CDR3 reads CASKSGQGPWGNQPQHF. CDR3 coding DNA: TGTGCCAGCAAGTCGGGACAGGGTCCCTGGGGCAATCAGCCCCAGCATTTT.

Many counts were recorded for this clonotype. This chain uses TRBV28 with TRBJ2-3, with 9 bases fitting TRBD1. The junction had 2 bases not matched to a gene; V was cut back by 4 bases and J by 9 bases. This CDR3 region has 12 residues. CDR1 is MDHEN, CDR2 SYDVKM, per germline. The DNA for the CDR3 is TGTGCCAGCAGTTCACAGGGGGCGACGCAGTATTTT. Translation: CASSSQGATQYF.

The chain links TRBV19 to TRBJ2-1, with 9 bases matching TRBD2. The length of the CDR3 is 16 residues. With 1 base clipped from V and 9 bases from J, the junction kept 10 bases outside the gene matches. Germline CDR1 reads LNHDA; CDR2 reads SQIVND (reference sequence). The CDR3 DNA is TGTGCCAGTAGTATAGTGGGGCTAGCGGGGTCGGGTGAGCAGTTCTTC. Amino acids: CASSIVGLAGSGEQFF.

There are a few counts of this clonotype. The chain combines TRBV5-1 with TRBJ2-5; D unresolved. Trimming cost V 4 bases and J 1 base, with 11 bases left between them. This CDR3 spans 14 amino acids. In germline, CDR1 is SGHRS, CDR2 YFSETQ. This CDR3 is CASSIVSSQETQYF. DNA of the CDR3: TGCGCCAGCAGCATCGTCAGCAGCCAAGAGACCCAGTACTTC.

This chain uses TRBV27 with TRBJ1-6; D gene uncertain. The CDR3 extends over 14 amino acids. CDR1 is MNHEY and CDR2 is SMNVEV in the germline V gene (reference sequence). Between the trimmed V and J ends, which lost 3 bases and 0 bases, there was a span of 3 bases. CDR3 loop: CASSLSSYNSPLHF. CDR3 DNA: TGTGCCAGCAGTTTGAGCTCCTATAATTCACCCCTCCACTTT.